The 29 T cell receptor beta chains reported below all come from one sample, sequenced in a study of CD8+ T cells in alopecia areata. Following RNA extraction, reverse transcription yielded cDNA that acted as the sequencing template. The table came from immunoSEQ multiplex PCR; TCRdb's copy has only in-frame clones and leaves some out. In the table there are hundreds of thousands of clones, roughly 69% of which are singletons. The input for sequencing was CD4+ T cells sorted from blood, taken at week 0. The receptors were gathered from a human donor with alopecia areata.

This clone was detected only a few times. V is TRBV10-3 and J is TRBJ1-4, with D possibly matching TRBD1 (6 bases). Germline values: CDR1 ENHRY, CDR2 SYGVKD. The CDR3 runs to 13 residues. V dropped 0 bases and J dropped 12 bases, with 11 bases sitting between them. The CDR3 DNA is TGTGCCATCAGTGAGTCCGGGGGACAAGAACTGTTTTTT. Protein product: CAISESGGQELFF.

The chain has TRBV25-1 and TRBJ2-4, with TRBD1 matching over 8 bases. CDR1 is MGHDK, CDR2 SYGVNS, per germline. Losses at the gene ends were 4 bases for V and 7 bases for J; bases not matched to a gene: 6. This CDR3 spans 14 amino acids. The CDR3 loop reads CASSASGGANIQYF. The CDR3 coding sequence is TGTGCCAGCAGTGCTTCAGGGGGCGCGAACATTCAGTACTTC.

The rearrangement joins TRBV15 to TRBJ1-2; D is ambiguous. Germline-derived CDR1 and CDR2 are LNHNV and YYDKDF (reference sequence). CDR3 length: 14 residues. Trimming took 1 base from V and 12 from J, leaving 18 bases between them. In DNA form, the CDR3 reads TGTGCCACCAGCAGAGCAAGGACGAGCTTTGGGGACACCTTC. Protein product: CATSRARTSFGDTF. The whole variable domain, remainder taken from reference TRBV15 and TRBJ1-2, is DAMVIQNPRYQVTQFGKPVTLSCSQTLNHNVMYWYQQKSSQAPKLLFHYYDKDFNNEADTPDNFQSRRPNTSFCFLDIRSPGLGDTAMYLCATSRARTSFGDTFGSGTRLTVV.

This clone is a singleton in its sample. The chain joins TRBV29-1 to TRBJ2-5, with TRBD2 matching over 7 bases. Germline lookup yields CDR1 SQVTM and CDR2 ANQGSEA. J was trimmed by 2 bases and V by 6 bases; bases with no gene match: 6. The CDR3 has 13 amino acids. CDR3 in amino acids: CSVGRRGQETQYF. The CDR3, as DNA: TGCAGCGTCGGGCGGCGGGGGCAAGAGACCCAGTACTTC.

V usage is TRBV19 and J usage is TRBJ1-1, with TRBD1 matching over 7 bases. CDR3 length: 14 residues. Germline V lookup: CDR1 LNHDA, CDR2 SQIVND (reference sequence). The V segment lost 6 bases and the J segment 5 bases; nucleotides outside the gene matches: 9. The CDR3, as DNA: TGTGCCAGTAGGATAAGGACAGGACAAACTGAAGCTTTCTTT. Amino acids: CASRIRTGQTEAFF.

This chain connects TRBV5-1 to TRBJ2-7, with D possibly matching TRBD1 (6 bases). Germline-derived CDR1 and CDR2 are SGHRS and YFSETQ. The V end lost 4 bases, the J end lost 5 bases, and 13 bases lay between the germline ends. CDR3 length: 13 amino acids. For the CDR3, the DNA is TGCGCCAGCAGCCCGGGACATGTCAACGAGCAGTACTTC. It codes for CASSPGHVNEQYF. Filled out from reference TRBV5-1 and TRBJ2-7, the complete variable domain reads KAGVTQTPRYLIKTRGQQVTLSCSPISGHRSVSWYQQTPGQGLQFLFEYFSETQRNKGNFPGRFSGRQFSNSRSEMNVSTLELGDSALYLCASSPGHVNEQYFGPGTRLTVT.

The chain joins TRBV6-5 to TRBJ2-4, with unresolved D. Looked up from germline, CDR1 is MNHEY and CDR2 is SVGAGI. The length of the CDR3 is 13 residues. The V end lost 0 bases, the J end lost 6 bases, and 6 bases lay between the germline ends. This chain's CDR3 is CASSYSKGNIQYF. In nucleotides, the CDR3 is TGTGCCAGCAGTTACTCGAAGGGAAACATTCAGTACTTC.

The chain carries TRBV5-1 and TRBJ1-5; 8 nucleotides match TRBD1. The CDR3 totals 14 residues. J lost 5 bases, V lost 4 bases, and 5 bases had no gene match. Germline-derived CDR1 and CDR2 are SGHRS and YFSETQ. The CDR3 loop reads CASSLGQGDQPQHF. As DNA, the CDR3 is TGCGCCAGCAGCCTAGGACAGGGAGATCAGCCCCAGCATTTT.

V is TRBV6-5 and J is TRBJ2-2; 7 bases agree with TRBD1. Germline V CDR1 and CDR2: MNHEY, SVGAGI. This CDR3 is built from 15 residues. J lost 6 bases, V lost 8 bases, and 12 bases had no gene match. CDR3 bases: TGTGCCAGCGGGAAGGGGGCGCGTGTCGCCGGGGAGCTGTTTTTT. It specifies CASGKGARVAGELFF.

CDR3 sequence reads: CASSQALVTDTQYF. CDR3 sequence (DNA): TGCGCCAGCAGCCAAGCACTAGTGACAGATACGCAGTATTTT. The gene calls are TRBV4-3 and TRBJ2-3, with a weak D call TRBD2 (5 bases). V lost 1 base, J lost 3 bases, and 8 bases lay in between. Per the germline V gene, CDR1 is LGHNA and CDR2 is YSLEER. The CDR3 is 14 amino acids.

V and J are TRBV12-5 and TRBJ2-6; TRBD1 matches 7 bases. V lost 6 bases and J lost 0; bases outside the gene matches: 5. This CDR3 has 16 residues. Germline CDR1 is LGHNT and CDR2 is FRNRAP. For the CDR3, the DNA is TGTGCTAGTGGCCGGGACAGAAGCTCTGGGGCCAACGTCCTGACTTTC. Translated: CASGRDRSSGANVLTF.

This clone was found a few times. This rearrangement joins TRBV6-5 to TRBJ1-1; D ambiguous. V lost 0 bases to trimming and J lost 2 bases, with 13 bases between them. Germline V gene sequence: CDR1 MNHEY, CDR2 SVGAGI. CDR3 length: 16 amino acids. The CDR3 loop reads CASSYSTLTLNTEAFF. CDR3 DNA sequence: TGTGCCAGCAGTTACTCGACTCTCACGCTAAACACTGAAGCTTTCTTT.

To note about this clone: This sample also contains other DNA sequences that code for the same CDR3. CDR3 DNA: TGTGCCAGCAGCGTAGAGGTGGCAGGAGAGACCCAGTACTTC. Translation gives CASSVEVAGETQYF. The V call is TRBV9, the J call TRBJ2-5; D is undetermined. The CDR3 is 14 amino acids. Trimming removed 0 bases at V and 4 bases at J, with 10 bases between. The germline V gene encodes CDR1 SGDLS and CDR2 YYNGEE.

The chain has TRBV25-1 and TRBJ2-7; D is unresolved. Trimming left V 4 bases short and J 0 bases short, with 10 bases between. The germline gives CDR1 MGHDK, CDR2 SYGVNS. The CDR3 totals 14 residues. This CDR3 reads CASSVEARSYEQYF. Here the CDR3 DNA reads TGTGCCAGCAGTGTAGAGGCCCGCTCCTACGAGCAGTACTTC.

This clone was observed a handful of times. The CDR3 sequence is CASSFGLGAPGNEQFF. CDR3 DNA: TGCGCCAGCAGCTTCGGTTTAGGGGCGCCGGGCAATGAGCAGTTCTTC. The genes are TRBV5-1 and TRBJ2-1; D is perhaps TRBD1 (5 bases). The CDR3 is 16 amino acids. CDR1 and CDR2 (germline): SGHRS, YFSETQ. The ends were cut back, 2 bases at V and 6 bases at J, with 18 bases in the middle.

CDR3 loop: CASSTGPNEKLFF. DNA of the CDR3: TGCGCCAGCTCGACAGGGCCTAATGAAAAACTGTTTTTT. The chain links TRBV5-1 to TRBJ1-4; 7 bases map to TRBD1. This CDR3 has 13 amino acids. Per the germline V gene, CDR1 is SGHRS and CDR2 is YFSETQ. Trimming removed 7 bases from V and 3 bases from J; junction bases left unmatched: 3.

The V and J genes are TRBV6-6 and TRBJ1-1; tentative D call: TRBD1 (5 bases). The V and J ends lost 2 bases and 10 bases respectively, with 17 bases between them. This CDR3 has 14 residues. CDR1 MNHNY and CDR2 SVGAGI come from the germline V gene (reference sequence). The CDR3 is CASSYRMGSQGAFF. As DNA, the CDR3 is TGTGCCAGCAGTTACAGAATGGGGTCCCAGGGAGCTTTCTTT.

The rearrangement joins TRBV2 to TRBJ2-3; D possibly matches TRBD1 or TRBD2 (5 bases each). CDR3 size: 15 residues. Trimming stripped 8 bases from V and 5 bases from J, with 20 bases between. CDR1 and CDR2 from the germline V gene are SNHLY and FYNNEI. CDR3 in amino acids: CASYGGGVLGDTQYF. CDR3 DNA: TGTGCCAGCTATGGGGGTGGGGTCTTAGGAGATACGCAGTATTTT. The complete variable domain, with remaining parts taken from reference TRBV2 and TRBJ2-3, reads EPEVTQTPSHQVTQMGQEVILRCVPISNHLYFYWYRQILGQKVEFLVSFYNNEISEKSEIFDDQFSVERPDGSNFTLKIRSTKLEDSAMYFCASYGGGVLGDTQYFGPGTRLTVL.

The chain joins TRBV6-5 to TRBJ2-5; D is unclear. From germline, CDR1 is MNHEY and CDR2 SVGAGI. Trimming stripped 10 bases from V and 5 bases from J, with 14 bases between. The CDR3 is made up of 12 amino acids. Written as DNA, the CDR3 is TGTGCCACCACAAAGGCTGGGGAGACCCAGTACTTC. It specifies CATTKAGETQYF.

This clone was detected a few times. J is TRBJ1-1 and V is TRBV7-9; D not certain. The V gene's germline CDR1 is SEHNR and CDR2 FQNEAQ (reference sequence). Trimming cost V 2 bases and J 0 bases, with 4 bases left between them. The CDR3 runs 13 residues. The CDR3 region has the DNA TGTGCCAGCAGCTTAACTGTGAACACTGAAGCTTTCTTT. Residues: CASSLTVNTEAFF.

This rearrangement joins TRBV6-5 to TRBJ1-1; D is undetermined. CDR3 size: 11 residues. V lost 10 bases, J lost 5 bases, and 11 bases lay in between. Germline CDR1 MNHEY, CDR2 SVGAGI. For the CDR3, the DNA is TGTGCCACCTGGGCCCTGACTGAAGCTTTCTTT. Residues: CATWALTEAFF.

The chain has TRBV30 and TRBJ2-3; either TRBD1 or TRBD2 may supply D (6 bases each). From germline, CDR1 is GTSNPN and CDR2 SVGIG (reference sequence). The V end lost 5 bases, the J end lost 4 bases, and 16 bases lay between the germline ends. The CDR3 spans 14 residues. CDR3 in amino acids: CAWLWGAGADTQYF. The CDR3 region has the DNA TGTGCCTGGCTTTGGGGGGCTGGGGCAGATACGCAGTATTTT.

CDR3 sequence: CASSQGMDNEQFF. The CDR3 bases are TGTGCCAGCTCACAGGGGATGGACAATGAGCAGTTCTTC. The genes are TRBV18 and TRBJ2-1; weak D call: TRBD1 (5 bases). Trimming left V 4 bases short and J 5 bases short, with 9 bases between. CDR3 length: 13 amino acids. Looked up from germline, CDR1 is KGHSH and CDR2 is LQKENI.

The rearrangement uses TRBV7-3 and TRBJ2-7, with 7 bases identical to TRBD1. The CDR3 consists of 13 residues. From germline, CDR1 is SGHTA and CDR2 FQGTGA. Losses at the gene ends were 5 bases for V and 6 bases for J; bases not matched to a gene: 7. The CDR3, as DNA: TGTGCCAGCAGCCCGACAGGGTCTGGCGAGCAGTACTTC. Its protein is CASSPTGSGEQYF.

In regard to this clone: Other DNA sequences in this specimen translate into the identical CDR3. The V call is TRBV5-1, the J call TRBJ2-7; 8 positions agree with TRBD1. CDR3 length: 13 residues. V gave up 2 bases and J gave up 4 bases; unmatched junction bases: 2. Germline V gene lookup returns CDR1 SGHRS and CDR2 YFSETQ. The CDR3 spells CASSFQGAYEQYF. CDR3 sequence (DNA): TGCGCCAGCAGCTTCCAGGGGGCGTACGAGCAGTACTTC.

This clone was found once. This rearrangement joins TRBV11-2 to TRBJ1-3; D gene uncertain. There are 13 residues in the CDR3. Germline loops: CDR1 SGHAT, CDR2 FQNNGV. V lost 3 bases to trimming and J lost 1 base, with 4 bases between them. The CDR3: CASSLGSGNTIYF. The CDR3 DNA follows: TGTGCCAGCAGCTTGGGTTCTGGAAACACCATATATTTT.

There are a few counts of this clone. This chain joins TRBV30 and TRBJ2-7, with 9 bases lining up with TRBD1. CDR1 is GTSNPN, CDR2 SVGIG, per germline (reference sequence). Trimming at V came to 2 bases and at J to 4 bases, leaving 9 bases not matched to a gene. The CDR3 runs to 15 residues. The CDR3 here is CAWSSFGTGQYEQYF. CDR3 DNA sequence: TGTGCCTGGAGTTCCTTCGGGACAGGGCAATACGAGCAGTACTTC.

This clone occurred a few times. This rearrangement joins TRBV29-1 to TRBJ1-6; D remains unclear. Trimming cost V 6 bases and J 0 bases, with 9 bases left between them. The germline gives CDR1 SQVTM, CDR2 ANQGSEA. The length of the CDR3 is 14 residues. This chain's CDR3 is CSVAQDSYNSPLHF. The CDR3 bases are TGCAGCGTGGCGCAGGACTCCTATAATTCACCCCTCCACTTT.

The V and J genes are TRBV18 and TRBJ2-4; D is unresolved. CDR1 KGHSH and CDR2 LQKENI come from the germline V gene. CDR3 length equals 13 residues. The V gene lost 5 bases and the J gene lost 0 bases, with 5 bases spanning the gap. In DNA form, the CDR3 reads TGTGCCAGCTCATCCGGAGCCAAAAACATTCAGTACTTC. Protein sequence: CASSSGAKNIQYF.